The 19 T cell receptor beta chains below all came from one sample that was sequenced in a study of T cell responses to AZD1222 COVID-19 vaccine. TCRdb keeps only in-frame clones here, not all; method: immunoSEQ multiplex PCR. This sample carries 150,000 to 160,000 clones, 90% of them seen once, and the ten largest clones take about 1.7%. Specimen: peripheral blood, collected on day 0 of AZD1222 vaccination. The source is an adult in good health.

Comments on this clone: This specimen includes other DNA sequences encoding the same CDR3. The CDR3 sequence is CASSLAGPNTGELFF. CDR3 DNA: TGTGCCAGCAGCTTGGCGGGCCCGAACACCGGGGAGCTGTTTTTT. The rearrangement uses TRBV5-4 and TRBJ2-2, with D hard to call. The V and J ends lost 0 bases and 0 bases respectively, with 6 bases between them. Per the germline V gene, CDR1 is SGHNT and CDR2 is YYREEE (reference sequence). This CDR3 is 15 amino acids long.

The chain carries TRBV5-4 and TRBJ2-3, with D unresolved. The length of the CDR3 is 14 residues. Germline V gene sequence: CDR1 SGHNT, CDR2 YYREEE (reference sequence). The germline V and J ends were trimmed by 7 bases and 3 bases, with 15 bases remaining between them. The DNA of the CDR3 is TGTGCCAGCTCTAAGGGAACTTTTACAGATACGCAGTATTTT. Its protein is CASSKGTFTDTQYF.

The chain couples TRBV30 to TRBJ1-3; no reliable D call. V dropped 3 bases and J dropped 0 bases, with 9 bases sitting between them. This CDR3 is 14 amino acids long. Germline V CDR1 and CDR2: GTSNPN, SVGIG (reference sequence). The CDR3 sequence: CAWRAFNSGNTIYF. The CDR3 region has the DNA TGTGCCTGGAGGGCCTTTAACTCTGGAAACACCATATATTTT.

This chain joins TRBV14 and TRBJ1-5; 8 bases agree with TRBD1. The CDR3 runs to 14 residues. Trimming at V came to 4 bases and at J to 5 bases, leaving 4 bases not matched to a gene. The germline gives CDR1 SGHDN, CDR2 FVKESK. The CDR3 DNA reads TGTGCCAGCAGCCGGACAGGGAGAGATCAGCCCCAGCATTTT. Protein sequence: CASSRTGRDQPQHF.

With regard to this clone: One junction end disagrees with the germline gene, perhaps due to a read error. The rearrangement uses TRBV19 and TRBJ1-4; D possibly corresponds to TRBD1 (6 bases). Germline V gives CDR1 LNHDA, CDR2 SQIVND (reference sequence). The CDR3 contains 13 residues. CDR3 residues: CASSNREDEKLFF. CDR3 nucleotide sequence: TGTGCCAGCAGTAACAGGGAGGATGAAAAACTGTTTTTT. The variable domain in full, completed from reference TRBV19 and TRBJ1-4, reads DGGITQSPKYLFRKEGQNVTLSCEQNLNHDAMYWYRQDPGQGLRLIYYSQIVNDFQKGDIAEGYSVSREKKESFPLTVTSAQKNPTAFYLCASSNREDEKLFFGSGTQLSVL.

The sample holds one count of this clone. The CDR3: CASSSGIRSSYEQYF. The CDR3 DNA is TGTGCCAGCAGCTCCGGGATACGAAGCTCCTACGAGCAGTACTTC. The chain couples TRBV11-1 to TRBJ2-7, with D perhaps matching TRBD2 (5 bases). The length of the CDR3 is 15 residues. The germline V gene has CDR1 SGHAT and CDR2 FQDESV (reference sequence). V lost 4 bases to trimming and J lost 0 bases, with 13 bases between them.

The chain couples TRBV27 to TRBJ1-2; D may be TRBD1 (5 bases). V was shortened by 0 bases and J by 2 bases, with 7 bases between the two germline ends. The CDR3 consists of 14 residues. The germline CDR1 and CDR2 sequences are MNHEY and SMNVEV (reference sequence). The CDR3 reads CASSLSKGNYGYTF. CDR3 bases: TGTGCCAGCAGTTTATCGAAGGGGAACTATGGCTACACCTTC.

The rearrangement uses TRBV14 and TRBJ2-1; possible D gene TRBD2, 5 bases. The V end was cut by 0 bases, the J end by 4 bases, with 10 bases between. The CDR3 extends over 15 amino acids. Germline values: CDR1 SGHDN, CDR2 FVKESK. As DNA, the CDR3 is TGTGCCAGCAGCCAAGAGGGAGTGAGGTACAATGAGCAGTTCTTC. It encodes CASSQEGVRYNEQFF.

This clone came up a few times. The gene calls are TRBV28 and TRBJ2-7; D unresolved. V was trimmed by 2 bases and J by 4 bases, leaving 9 bases between them. Germline V gene data show CDR1 as MDHEN and CDR2 as SYDVKM. The CDR3 is 13 amino acids. CDR3 nucleotide sequence: TGTGCCAGCAGTTTACGGTCCTCGTACGAGCAGTACTTC. This sequence encodes CASSLRSSYEQYF. Together with reference TRBV28 and TRBJ2-7, the CDR3 gives the full variable domain: DVKVTQSSRYLVKRTGEKVFLECVQDMDHENMFWYRQDPGLGLRLIYFSYDVKMKEKGDIPEGYSVSREKKERFSLILESASTNQTSMYLCASSLRSSYEQYFGPGTRLTVT.

This rearrangement joins TRBV29-1 to TRBJ1-4, with D unclear. This CDR3 is 13 amino acids long. Germline V gives CDR1 SQVTM, CDR2 ANQGSEA. The germline V and J ends were trimmed by 5 bases and 7 bases, with 14 bases remaining between them. In DNA form, the CDR3 reads TGCAGCGTTCGACGGGTCTTCAGTGAAAAACTGTTTTTT. As protein: CSVRRVFSEKLFF.

The chain has TRBV29-1 and TRBJ1-2; perhaps TRBD1 as D (5 bases). Per the germline V gene, CDR1 is SQVTM and CDR2 is ANQGSEA. The V gene lost 3 bases and the J gene lost 0 bases, with 11 bases spanning the gap. This CDR3 is 14 amino acids long. CDR3 coding DNA: TGCAGCGTTGACTATAGGGGCCCTAACTATGGCTACACCTTC. Its protein product is CSVDYRGPNYGYTF.

The chain couples TRBV18 to TRBJ2-1; perhaps TRBD1 as D (5 bases). There are 17 residues in the CDR3. Per germline, CDR1 KGHSH and CDR2 LQKENI. Between the trimmed V and J ends, which lost 0 bases and 0 bases, there was a span of 12 bases. Written as DNA, the CDR3 is TGTGCCAGCTCACCACCGCCAGGGATAAGCTCCTACAATGAGCAGTTCTTC. Its protein is CASSPPPGISSYNEQFF.

This chain uses TRBV24-1 with TRBJ2-3, with 7 bases aligning to TRBD1. The CDR3 runs 16 residues. V shed 2 bases, J shed 4 bases, and the junction held 8 bases outside the gene matches. CDR1 is KGHDR and CDR2 is SFDVKD in the germline V gene. The CDR3 DNA reads TGTGCCACCAGTGATTGGGACAGCCTGGGCGCAGATACGCAGTATTTT. Amino acid sequence: CATSDWDSLGADTQYF.

CDR3 sequence: CASSLSISLDTQYF. The DNA for the CDR3 is TGTGCCAGCAGTTTATCGATTAGCTTGGATACGCAGTATTTT. This rearrangement joins TRBV27 to TRBJ2-3, with D unresolved. The CDR3 extends over 14 amino acids. The germline CDR1 and CDR2 sequences are MNHEY and SMNVEV (reference sequence). Between the trimmed V and J ends, which lost 0 bases and 6 bases, there was a span of 10 bases.

CDR3 amino acids: CATSPEGTLSYNEQFF. The CDR3 nucleotides read TGTGCCACCAGCCCTGAGGGTACTCTCTCCTACAATGAGCAGTTCTTC. This chain joins TRBV24-1 and TRBJ2-1; the D gene is possibly TRBD2 (5 bases). This CDR3 comprises 16 residues. The V end was cut by 7 bases, the J end by 0 bases, with 15 bases between. Germline CDR1 KGHDR, CDR2 SFDVKD.

V and J are TRBV19 and TRBJ2-7, with D perhaps TRBD2 (7 bases). CDR1 is LNHDA, CDR2 SQIVND, per germline (reference sequence). This CDR3 has 17 residues. Between the trimmed V and J ends, which lost 3 bases and 2 bases, there was a span of 20 bases. DNA for the CDR3: TGTGCCAGTAGTATGCGTCTCCGGGGGGCGGTAGCCTACGAGCAGTACTTC. Amino acid sequence: CASSMRLRGAVAYEQYF.

The chain employs TRBV27 and TRBJ2-1, with a possible D match to TRBD2 (5 bases). Trimming took 5 bases from V and 10 from J, leaving 15 bases between them. The CDR3 is made up of 13 amino acids. Germline V lookup: CDR1 MNHEY, CDR2 SMNVEV (reference sequence). This chain's CDR3 is CASSPRRTGEQFF. The CDR3 nucleotides read TGTGCCAGCAGTCCGAGAAGGACTGGGGAGCAGTTCTTC.

The chain has TRBV5-5 and TRBJ1-2; 8 positions match TRBD1. The germline CDR1 and CDR2 sequences are SGHKS and YYEKEE (reference sequence). The CDR3 extends over 14 amino acids. The V segment lost 4 bases and the J segment 6 bases; nucleotides outside the gene matches: 8. The CDR3 DNA is TGTGCCAGCAGCCTAACCAGGGGGCTGAATGGCTACACCTTC. Amino acid sequence: CASSLTRGLNGYTF.

Here the CDR3 DNA reads TGTGCCAGCTCACCAACGGCATCGAGCTCCTACGAGCAGTACTTC. Encoded protein: CASSPTASSSYEQYF. This chain joins TRBV18 and TRBJ2-7; D gene uncertain. The germline V gene has CDR1 KGHSH and CDR2 LQKENI. This CDR3 spans 15 amino acids. V shed 2 bases and J shed 0 bases, with 11 bases lying between them. Based on the CDR3 plus reference TRBV18 and TRBJ2-7, the full variable domain is NAGVMQNPRHLVRRRGQEARLRCSPMKGHSHVYWYRQLPEEGLKFMVYLQKENIIDESGMPKERFSAEFPKEGPSILRIQQVVRGDSAAYFCASSPTASSSYEQYFGPGTRLTVT.